Below, one T cell receptor beta chain is given with its context. Its antigen is unknown. Base quality data are lacking; no much larger clone is found one base away. From the germline V gene (reference sequence), CDR1 is SEHNR and CDR2 is FQNEAQ. Trimmed from V: 1 base; trimmed from J: 6 bases; junction bases lacking a gene match: 7. The CDR3 holds 16 amino acids from the cysteine to the phenylalanine. Only the CDR3 region is kept as DNA, spanning 48 bases read in frame from base 1. This entry comes from a study of post-analysis software for immune sequencing data (dated by TCRdb to about 2015). For the wider study: Recorded disease courses included relapsing-remitting, secondary progressive and progressive-relapsing multiple sclerosis, with some patients lacking subtype annotation. The patient repertoires were set against about eleven previously published healthy control repertoires from donors whose ages ranged from roughly 6 to 27 years. A subset of samples was prepared in parallel using single-end sample barcoding, then pooled and co-amplified after Illumina adapter ligation.

To demonstrate the VDJtools post-analysis software, TCR beta repertoires were profiled from the peripheral blood of over ten young patients with multiple sclerosis. The multiple sclerosis patients were children and adolescents ranging in age from 6 to 15 years. The paper's findings and limits, for the study overall: The multiple sclerosis patient group was slightly younger than the control group. When samples were clustered directly using the F measure, samples prepared in the same batch co-clustered strongly, which prompted a batch-effect correction. Significantly lower normalized Chao1 diversity was found in multiple sclerosis patients than in controls, suggesting substantial peripheral T-cell clonal expansion. A few TRBV segments, including TRBV5-6, TRBV5-1 and TRBV20-1, were significantly more frequent in patients than controls.

Library method: PCR. Sequenced on an Illumina HiSeq 2500. To reduce PCR and sequencing biases, unique molecular identifiers were built into the TCR beta cDNA libraries. Per 1 to 10 million input T cells, approximately 500,000 cDNA molecules were obtained, such that each molecule approximated one T cell. The patient libraries were prepared and sequenced with the same protocol used for the earlier healthy control dataset. Within a given batch, samples were prepared together, multiplexed and sequenced on the same HiSeq lane. The paper's processing steps were these. MIGEC handled the raw barcoded reads, throwing out single-read molecular identifier groups before consensus assembly and CDR3 extraction. VDJtools was used for post-analysis of the clonotype tables, and diversity was normalized by down-sampling every dataset to the size of the smallest sample. To correct batch-related cross-sample contamination, repertoire overlap clustering matched CDR3 amino acid sequences but not nucleotide sequences. TCRdb reanalyzed the raw reads on its own, using fastp at Q25 for trimming and MiXCR for clone calling, and kept in-frame beta chains. Rows are unified per CDR3 protein, each entry keeping the most common DNA and genes. TCRdb's processing, not the authors', yielded these V and J calls. Recorded for this sample are about half a million distinct CDR3 sequences; roughly 45% of them occurred a single time. 12% of the sample goes to the ten largest clones.

The sample consisted of blood. The receptor chain draws on TRBV7-9 and TRBJ2-1, and 9 bases in between align with TRBD2. The TCR sequence derives from a girl aged 5-17 years with multiple sclerosis. The nucleotide sequence is TGTGCCAGCAGCTTAGGAGGCGGGAGGGCCCGCAATGAGCAGTTCTTC. Its product reads: CASSLGGGRARNEQFF.